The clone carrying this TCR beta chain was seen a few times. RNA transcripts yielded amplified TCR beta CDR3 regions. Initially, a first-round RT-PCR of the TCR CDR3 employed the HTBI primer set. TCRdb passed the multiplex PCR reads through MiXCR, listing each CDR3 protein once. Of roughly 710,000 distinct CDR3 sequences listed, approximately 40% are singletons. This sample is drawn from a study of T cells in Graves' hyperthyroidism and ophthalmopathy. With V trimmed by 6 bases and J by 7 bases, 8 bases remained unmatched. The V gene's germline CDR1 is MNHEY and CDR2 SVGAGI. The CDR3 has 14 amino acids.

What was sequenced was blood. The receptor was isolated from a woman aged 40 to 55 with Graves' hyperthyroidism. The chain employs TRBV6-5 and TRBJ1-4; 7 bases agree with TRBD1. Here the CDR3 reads CASRVGQLTEKLFF. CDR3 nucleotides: TGTGCCAGCAGAGTGGGACAGCTAACTGAAAAACTGTTTTTT.